The following is a TCR beta chain sequence with its context. The same CDR3 arises from other DNA sequences in this sample as well. The data were obtained in a study of shared clonotypes between healthy human individuals. As for the study in general: There were three CD4 naive, three CD4 memory, two CD8 naive and one CD8 memory plates per donor.

V lost 5 bases and J 3 bases, leaving 8 bases between the germline ends. Germline lookup yields CDR1 SQVTM and CDR2 ANQGSEA. CDR3 length equals 11 residues. Per the authors' pipeline: In the immunoSEQ data, sequences were junction-only and lacked quality scores, so filtering differed. Profiled with immunoSEQ multiplex PCR; TCRdb holds only in-frame clones, not every one. V and J calls plus clone size are reproduced from that table; the DNA served to infer D and trimming. The sample shows about 2 million clones, about 95% of them seen only once. V is TRBV29-1 and J is TRBJ2-7; a possible D gene is TRBD1 (5 bases). This receptor was taken from a man between 18 and 35 years old in good health. The sample consisted of naive CD4+ T cells sorted from blood. Documented subset: CD45RA+ positively selected. CDR3 loop: CSVRGSYEQYF. In nucleotides, the CDR3 is TGCAGCGTTAGGGGCAGCTACGAGCAGTACTTC.